This TCR beta chain was retrieved from a study of vaccination and CD4 T cells after COVID-19. Cultured CD4+ T-cell DNA underwent Oncomine TCR Beta short-read sequencing. Via MiXCR, TCRdb re-called the PCR reads, giving one row per CDR3 protein. The sample consists of 7,000 to 7,500 distinct CDR3 sequences, about a third of them appearing once. The treatment denotes: approximately 10-day PBMC culture with coronavirus spike peptide pools or control peptides (ViraFEST assay). Unexposed donor CD4+ T cells predated the COVID-19 pandemic, collected 2011-2018. The germline gives CDR1 DFQATT, CDR2 SNEGSKA (reference sequence). The V end was cut by 2 bases, the J end by 0 bases, with 11 bases between. The CDR3 is made up of 15 amino acids. As regards this clonotype: The antigen remains unidentified.

Sequencing was performed on CD4+ T cells from blood, cultured in vitro. V is TRBV20-1 and J is TRBJ2-4, with D possibly TRBD2 on 6 matching bases. This receptor was obtained from a human donor in good health. The CDR3 sequence is CSARPILAAKNIQYF. The CDR3 bases are TGCAGTGCTAGACCGATACTAGCAGCCAAAAACATTCAGTACTTC.